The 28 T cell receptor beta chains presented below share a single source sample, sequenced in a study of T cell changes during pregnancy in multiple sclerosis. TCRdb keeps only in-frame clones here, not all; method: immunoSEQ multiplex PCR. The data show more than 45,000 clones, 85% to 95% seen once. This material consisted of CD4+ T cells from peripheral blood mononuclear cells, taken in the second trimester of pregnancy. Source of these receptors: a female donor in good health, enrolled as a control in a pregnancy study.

This chain's CDR3 is CASSLWVEEKLFF. CDR3 in DNA: TGTGCCAGCAGTTTATGGGTGGAGGAAAAACTGTTTTTT. This chain links TRBV27 with TRBJ1-4; D unresolved. The CDR3 sequence is 13 residues long. V lost 1 base and J lost 8, with 8 bases in between. Germline V gene sequence: CDR1 MNHEY, CDR2 SMNVEV (reference sequence).

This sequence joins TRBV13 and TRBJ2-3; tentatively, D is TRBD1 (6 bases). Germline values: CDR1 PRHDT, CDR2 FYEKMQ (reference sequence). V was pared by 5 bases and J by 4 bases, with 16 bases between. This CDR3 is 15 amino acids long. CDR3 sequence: CASSTRGGMPDTQYF. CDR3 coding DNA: TGTGCCAGCAGCACCCGAGGGGGAATGCCAGATACGCAGTATTTT.

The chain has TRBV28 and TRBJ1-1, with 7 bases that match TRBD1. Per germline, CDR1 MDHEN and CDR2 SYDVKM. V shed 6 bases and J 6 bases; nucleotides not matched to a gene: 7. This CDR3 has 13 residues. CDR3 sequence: CASRAGGGPEAFF. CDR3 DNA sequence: TGTGCCAGCAGAGCAGGGGGTGGTCCTGAAGCTTTCTTT.

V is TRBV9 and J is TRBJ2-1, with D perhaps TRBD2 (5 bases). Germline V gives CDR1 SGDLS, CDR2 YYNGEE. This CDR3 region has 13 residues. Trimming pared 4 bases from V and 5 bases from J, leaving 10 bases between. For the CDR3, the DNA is TGTGCCAGCAGCCCCCGACTAAACAATGAGCAGTTCTTC. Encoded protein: CASSPRLNNEQFF.

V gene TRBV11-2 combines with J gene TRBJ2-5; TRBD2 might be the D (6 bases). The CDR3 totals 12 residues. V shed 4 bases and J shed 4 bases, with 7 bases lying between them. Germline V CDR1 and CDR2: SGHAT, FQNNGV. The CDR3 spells CASSSSAETQYF. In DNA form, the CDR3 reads TGTGCCAGCAGCTCTAGCGCAGAGACCCAGTACTTC.

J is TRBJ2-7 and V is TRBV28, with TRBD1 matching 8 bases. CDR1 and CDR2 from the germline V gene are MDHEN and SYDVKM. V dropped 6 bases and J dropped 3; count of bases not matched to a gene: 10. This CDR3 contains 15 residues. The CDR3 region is CASRPSGTGHYEQYF. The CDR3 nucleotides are TGTGCCAGCAGACCGTCCGGGACAGGCCACTACGAGCAGTACTTC.

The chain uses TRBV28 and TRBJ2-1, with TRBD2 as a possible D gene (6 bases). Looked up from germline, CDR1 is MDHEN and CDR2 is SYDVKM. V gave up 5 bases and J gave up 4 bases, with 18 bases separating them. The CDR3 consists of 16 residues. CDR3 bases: TGTGCCAGCAGTAAGGAGCGGGCCGTTCAGTACAATGAGCAGTTCTTC. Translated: CASSKERAVQYNEQFF.

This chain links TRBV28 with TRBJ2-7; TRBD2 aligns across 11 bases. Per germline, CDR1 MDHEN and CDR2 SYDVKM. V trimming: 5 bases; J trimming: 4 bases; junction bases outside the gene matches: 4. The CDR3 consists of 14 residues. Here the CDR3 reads CASSRSSGRYEQYF. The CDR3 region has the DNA TGTGCCAGCAGTAGGTCTAGCGGGAGGTACGAGCAGTACTTC.

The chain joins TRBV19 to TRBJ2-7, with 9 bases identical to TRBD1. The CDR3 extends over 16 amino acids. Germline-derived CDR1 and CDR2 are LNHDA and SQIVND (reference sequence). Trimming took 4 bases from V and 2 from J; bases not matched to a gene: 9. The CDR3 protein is CASSTGQGILTYEQYF. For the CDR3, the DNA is TGTGCCAGTAGTACGGGACAGGGAATCCTAACCTACGAGCAGTACTTC.

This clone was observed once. CDR3 protein: CASSFSGTAYNEQFF. CDR3 nucleotide sequence: TGTGCCAGCAGTTTTTCCGGGACAGCATACAATGAGCAGTTCTTC. The V and J genes are TRBV27 and TRBJ2-1, with TRBD1 identical over 7 bases. In germline, CDR1 is MNHEY, CDR2 SMNVEV (reference sequence). CDR3 size: 15 residues. V lost 3 bases, J lost 4 bases, and 6 bases stayed unmatched.

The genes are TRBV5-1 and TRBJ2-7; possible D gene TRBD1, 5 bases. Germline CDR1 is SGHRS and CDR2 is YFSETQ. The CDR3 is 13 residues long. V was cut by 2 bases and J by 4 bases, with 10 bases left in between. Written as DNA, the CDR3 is TGCGCCAGCAGCTTCCGACAGAGTTACGAGCAGTACTTC. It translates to CASSFRQSYEQYF.

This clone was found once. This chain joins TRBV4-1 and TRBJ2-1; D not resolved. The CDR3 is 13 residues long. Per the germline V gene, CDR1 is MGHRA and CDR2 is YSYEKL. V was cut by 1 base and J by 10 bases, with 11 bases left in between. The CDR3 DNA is TGCGCCAGCAGCCAAGGTGTCCCCGGGGAGCAGTTCTTC. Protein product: CASSQGVPGEQFF.

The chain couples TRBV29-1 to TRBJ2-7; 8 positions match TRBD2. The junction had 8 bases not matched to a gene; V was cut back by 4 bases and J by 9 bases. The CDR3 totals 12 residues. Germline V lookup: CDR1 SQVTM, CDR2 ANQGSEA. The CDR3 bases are TGCAGCGTTGTACGGGAGGGCCTCTCGCAGTACTTC. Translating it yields CSVVREGLSQYF.

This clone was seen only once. The CDR3 bases are TGTGCCAGCTCACCATCACGAGGAGTTGAGACCCAGTACTTC. Its protein product is CASSPSRGVETQYF. The V and J genes are TRBV18 and TRBJ2-5; D call uncertain. Trimming removed 2 bases at V and 5 bases at J, with 12 bases between. Germline V lookup: CDR1 KGHSH, CDR2 LQKENI. The CDR3 covers 14 residues.

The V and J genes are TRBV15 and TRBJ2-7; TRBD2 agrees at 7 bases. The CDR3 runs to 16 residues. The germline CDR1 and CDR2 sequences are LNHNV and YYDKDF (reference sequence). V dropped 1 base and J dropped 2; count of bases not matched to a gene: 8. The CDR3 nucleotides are TGTGCCACCAGCAGAGCCCTCGCTAGCGGCCCCTACGAGCAGTACTTC. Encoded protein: CATSRALASGPYEQYF.

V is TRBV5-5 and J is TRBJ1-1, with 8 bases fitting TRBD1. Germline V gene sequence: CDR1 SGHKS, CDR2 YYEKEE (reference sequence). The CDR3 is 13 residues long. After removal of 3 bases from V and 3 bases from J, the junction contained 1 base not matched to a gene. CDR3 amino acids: CASSSRGHTEAFF. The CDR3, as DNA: TGTGCCAGCAGCTCCAGGGGGCACACTGAAGCTTTCTTT.

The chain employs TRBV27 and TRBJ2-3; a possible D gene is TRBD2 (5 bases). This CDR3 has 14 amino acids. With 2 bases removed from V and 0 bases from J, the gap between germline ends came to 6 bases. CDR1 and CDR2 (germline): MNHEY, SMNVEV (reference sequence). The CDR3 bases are TGTGCCAGCAGTTTAGGCGGGAGCACAGATACGCAGTATTTT. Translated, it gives CASSLGGSTDTQYF.

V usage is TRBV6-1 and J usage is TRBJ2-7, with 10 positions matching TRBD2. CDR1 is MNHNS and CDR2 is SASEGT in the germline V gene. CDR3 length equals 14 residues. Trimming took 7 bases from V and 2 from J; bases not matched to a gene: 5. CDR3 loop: CASNDSGGTYEQYF. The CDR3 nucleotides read TGTGCCAGCAATGATAGCGGGGGGACCTACGAGCAGTACTTC.

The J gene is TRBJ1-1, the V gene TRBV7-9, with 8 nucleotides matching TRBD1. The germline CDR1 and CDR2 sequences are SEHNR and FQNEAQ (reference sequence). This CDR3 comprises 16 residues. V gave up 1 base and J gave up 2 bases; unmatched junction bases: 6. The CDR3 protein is CASSLDRSGGNTEAFF. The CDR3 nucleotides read TGTGCCAGCAGCTTAGATCGGTCAGGGGGCAACACTGAAGCTTTCTTT.

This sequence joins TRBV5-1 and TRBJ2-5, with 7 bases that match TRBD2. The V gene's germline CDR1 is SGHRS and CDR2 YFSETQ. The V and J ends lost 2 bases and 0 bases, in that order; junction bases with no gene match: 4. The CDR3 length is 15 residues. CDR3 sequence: CASSFGEGYQETQYF. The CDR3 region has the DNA TGCGCCAGCAGCTTCGGGGAGGGGTACCAAGAGACCCAGTACTTC.

The CDR3 reads CASSSSSASYEQYF. The CDR3, as DNA: TGTGCCAGCAGCTCCTCTAGCGCCTCCTACGAGCAGTACTTC. V usage is TRBV7-2 and J usage is TRBJ2-7, with D perhaps matching TRBD2 (6 bases). Germline CDR1 SGHTA, CDR2 FQGNSA. The V gene lost 4 bases and the J gene lost 0 bases, with 10 bases spanning the gap. This CDR3 is built from 14 residues. Full variable domain (outside the CDR3, taken from reference TRBV7-2 and TRBJ2-7): GAGVSQSPSNKVTEKGKDVELRCDPISGHTALYWYRQSLGQGLEFLIYFQGNSAPDKSGLPSDRFSAERTGGSVSTLTIQRTQQEDSAVYLCASSSSSASYEQYFGPGTRLTVT.

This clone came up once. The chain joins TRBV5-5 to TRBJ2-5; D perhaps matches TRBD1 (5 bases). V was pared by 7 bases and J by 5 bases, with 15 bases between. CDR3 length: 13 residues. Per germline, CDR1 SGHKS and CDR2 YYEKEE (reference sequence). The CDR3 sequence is CASFRQPRETQYF. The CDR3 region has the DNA TGTGCCAGCTTTCGACAGCCTCGGGAGACCCAGTACTTC.

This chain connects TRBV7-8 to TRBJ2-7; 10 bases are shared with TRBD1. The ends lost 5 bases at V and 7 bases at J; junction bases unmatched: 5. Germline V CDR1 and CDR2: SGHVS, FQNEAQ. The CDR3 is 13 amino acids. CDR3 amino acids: CASSKGQGGEQYF. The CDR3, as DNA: TGTGCCAGCAGCAAAGGACAGGGGGGGGAGCAGTACTTC. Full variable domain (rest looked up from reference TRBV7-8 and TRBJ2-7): GAGVSQSPRYKVAKRGQDVALRCDPISGHVSLFWYQQALGQGPEFLTYFQNEAQLDKSGLPSDRFFAERPEGSVSTLKIQRTQQEDSAVYLCASSKGQGGEQYFGPGTRLTVT.

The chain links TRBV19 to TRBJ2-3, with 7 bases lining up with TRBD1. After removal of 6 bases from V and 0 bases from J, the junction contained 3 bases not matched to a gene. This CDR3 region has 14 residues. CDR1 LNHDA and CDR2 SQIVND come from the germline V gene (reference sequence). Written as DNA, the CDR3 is TGTGCCAGTAGCCCGACAGGGAGCACAGATACGCAGTATTTT. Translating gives CASSPTGSTDTQYF.

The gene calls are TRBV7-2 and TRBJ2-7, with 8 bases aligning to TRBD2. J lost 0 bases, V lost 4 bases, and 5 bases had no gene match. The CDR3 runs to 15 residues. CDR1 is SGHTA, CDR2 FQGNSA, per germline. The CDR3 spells CASSYSGTSSYEQYF. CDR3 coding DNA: TGTGCCAGCAGCTATAGCGGGACCTCCTCCTACGAGCAGTACTTC.

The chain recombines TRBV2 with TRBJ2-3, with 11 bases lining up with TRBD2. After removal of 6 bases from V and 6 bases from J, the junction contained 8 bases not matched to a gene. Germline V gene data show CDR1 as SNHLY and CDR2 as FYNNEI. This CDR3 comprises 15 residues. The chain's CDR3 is CASRFLAGGSDTQYF. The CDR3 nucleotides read TGTGCCAGCAGGTTTCTAGCGGGAGGTTCTGATACGCAGTATTTT.

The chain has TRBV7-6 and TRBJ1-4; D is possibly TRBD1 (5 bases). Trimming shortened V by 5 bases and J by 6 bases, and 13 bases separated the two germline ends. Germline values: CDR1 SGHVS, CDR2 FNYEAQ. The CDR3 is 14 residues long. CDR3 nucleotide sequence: TGTGCCAGCAGCGTTGGGGCTGAGGATGAAAAACTGTTTTTT. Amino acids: CASSVGAEDEKLFF.

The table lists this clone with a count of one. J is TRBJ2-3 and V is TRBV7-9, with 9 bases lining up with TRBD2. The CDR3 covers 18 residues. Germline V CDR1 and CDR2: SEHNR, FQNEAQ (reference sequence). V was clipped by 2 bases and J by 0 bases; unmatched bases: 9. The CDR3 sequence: CASSLLSGGSTSTDTQYF. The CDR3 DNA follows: TGTGCCAGCAGCTTATTGAGCGGGGGGTCTACTAGCACAGATACGCAGTATTTT.